This T cell receptor beta chain was identified in a study of blood T cell repertoires in COVID-19. V shed 4 bases and J shed 0 bases, with 4 bases lying between them. Per germline, CDR1 SGHKS and CDR2 YYEKEE (reference sequence). The CDR3 runs to 13 residues. Authors' analysis steps: Reference gene primer amplification gave nucleated cell count estimates. Profiled with immunoSEQ multiplex PCR; TCRdb holds only in-frame clones, not every one. V, J and clone size were drawn from that table, and D and trimming were deduced from the DNA. Of 150,000 or so clones in the sample, about three quarters were seen once. This clone was seen only a few times.

The sample taken for sequencing was peripheral blood. This TCR derives from a woman in her 50s with active or convalescent COVID-19. V gene TRBV5-5 combines with J gene TRBJ1-4; D is uncertain. The CDR3 region is CASSPATNEKLFF. CDR3 sequence (DNA): TGTGCCAGCAGCCCTGCAACTAATGAAAAACTGTTTTTT.